This is a list of T cell receptor beta chains from one sample in a study. In TCRdb, the RT-PCR reads were re-called with MiXCR into one record per CDR3 protein. This repertoire shows almost 700,000 distinct CDR3 sequences, approximately 14% found once; its top ten account for 3% to 4.5%. Material: memory CD4+ T cells from blood. The source of these receptors is a female donor in good health, serving as a healthy control. The CDR3 runs from the conserved cysteine through the conserved F or W. The D gene is left open where the match is weak. Rows may omit the clone size; those that give it use once, few, many or a size class.

length	V	J	size	D	DNA	CDR3
17	TRBV12-3/TRBV12-4	TRBJ2-1	many	NA	TGTGCCAGCAGTGCCCCAGTAGAGCGGTCCCCCTACAATGAGCAGTTCTTC	CASSAPVERSPYNEQFF
13	TRBV20-1	TRBJ1-2	many	NA	TGCAGTGCTAGAGTAGGGGCAGGCTATGGCTACACCTTC	CSARVGAGYGYTF
13	TRBV12-3/TRBV12-4	TRBJ2-1	once	NA	TGTGCCAGCAGAAACACAGGGCGCAATGAGCAGTTCTTC	CASRNTGRNEQFF
10	TRBV28	TRBJ2-2	NA	NA	TGTGCCAGCAGTTCCCGGGAGCTGTTTTTT	CASSSRELFF
14	TRBV12-3/TRBV12-4	TRBJ1-1	few	NA	TGTGCCAGCAGTCTCGGGATTCCGAACACTGAAGCTTTCTTT	CASSLGIPNTEAFF
16	TRBV21-1	TRBJ2-1	NA	NA	TGTGCCGAGGCCGCCGGGACCCTAACCCCGGACAATGAGCAGTTCTTC	CAEAAGTLTPDNEQFF
15	TRBV28	TRBJ1-3	NA	NA	TGTGCCAGCCATCGGAGAGGGCGGGGGGGAGACACCATATATTTT	CASHRRGRGGDTIYF
12	TRBV9	TRBJ2-5	few	NA	TGTGCCAGCAGCCGAAACGGTGAGACCCAGTACTTC	CASSRNGETQYF
11	TRBV7-9	TRBJ1-1	NA	NA	TGTGCCAGCAGCCTGGGGTTCGAAGCTTTCTTT	CASSLGFEAFF
12	TRBV29-1	TRBJ2-4	many	TRBD1	TGCAGCGTTCGGACAGGGTTAAACATTCAGTACTTC	CSVRTGLNIQYF
15	TRBV27	TRBJ2-5	many	NA	TGTGCCAGCAGTTTATCGGGAGGGGGCTGGGAGACCCAGTACTTC	CASSLSGGGWETQYF
13	TRBV6-5	TRBJ2-2	few	TRBD1	TGTGCCACACAGGGGGCCAACACCGGGGAGCTGTTTTTT	CATQGANTGELFF
10	TRBV20-1	TRBJ2-1	NA	NA	TGCAGTGCTATGGTCCATGAGCAGTTCTTC	CSAMVHEQFF
16	TRBV3-1	TRBJ2-4	NA	NA	TGTGCCAGCAGCCAAGTACGAACCCTAGCCAAAAACATTCAGTACTTC	CASSQVRTLAKNIQYF
14	TRBV18	TRBJ2-2	many	NA	TGTGCCAGCTCACGTCAGGGACACACCGGGGAGCTGTTTTTT	CASSRQGHTGELFF
12	TRBV5-5	TRBJ2-2	few	NA	TGTGCCAGCAGCCCCCCCAACGGGGAGCTGTTTTTT	CASSPPNGELFF
15	TRBV7-2	TRBJ1-5	NA	TRBD1	TGTGCCAGCAGCTTGACGGACAGGGGGAATCAGCCCCAGCATTTT	CASSLTDRGNQPQHF
15	TRBV12-3/TRBV12-4	TRBJ2-5	many	NA	TGTGCCAGCAGCTCCCCCCCGGGTGGGCAAGAGACCCAGTACTTC	CASSSPPGGQETQYF
13	TRBV20-1	TRBJ2-2	NA	NA	TGCAGTGCCCGATCCCCCCAGGTCGGGGAGCTGTTTTTT	CSARSPQVGELFF
13	TRBV12-3/TRBV12-4	TRBJ2-7	few	NA	TGTGCCAGCAGTCGTACGTTGAGGGACGAGCAGTACTTC	CASSRTLRDEQYF
15	TRBV5-6	TRBJ1-2	NA	TRBD1	TGTGCCAGCAGCTTGGTGCAGGGGGCCACCTATGGCTACACCTTC	CASSLVQGATYGYTF
14	TRBV7-2	TRBJ1-2	many	TRBD1	TGTGCCAGCAGCTTACCGACAGGGGGCTATGGCTACACCTTC	CASSLPTGGYGYTF
16	TRBV18	TRBJ1-1	NA	NA	TGTGCCAGCTCATTAACAGGGTCCGGCATGGACACTGAAGCTTTCTTT	CASSLTGSGMDTEAFF
15	TRBV7-2	TRBJ1-3	few	NA	TGTGCCAGCAGCTTTCAGGCATACTCTGGAAACACCATATATTTT	CASSFQAYSGNTIYF
17	TRBV12-3/TRBV12-4	TRBJ2-2	NA	TRBD1	TGTGCCAGCAGTCCAGCTTCTGGACAGGCGAACACCGGGGAGCTGTTTTTT	CASSPASGQANTGELFF
16	TRBV12-3/TRBV12-4	TRBJ2-3	few	TRBD2	TGTGCCAGCAGTTTTTCGGGCGGGGGGAGCACAGATACGCAGTATTTT	CASSFSGGGSTDTQYF
15	TRBV15	TRBJ2-1	NA	NA	TGTGCCACCAGCAGCCAATCCGCGGACAGTCTGGGGCAGTTCTTC	CATSSQSADSLGQFF
14	TRBV10-3	TRBJ2-4	many	NA	TGTGCCATCAGTGAGTCTGGATTCAAAAACATTCAGTACTTC	CAISESGFKNIQYF
13	TRBV4-3	TRBJ2-3	many	NA	TGCGCCAGCAGCCGAGCTTCCCCAGATACGCAGTATTTT	CASSRASPDTQYF
15	TRBV5-1	TRBJ2-5	few	TRBD2	TGCGCCAGCAGCTTGTTCCTAGCGGGAGAAGAGACCCAGTACTTC	CASSLFLAGEETQYF
15	TRBV7-2	TRBJ1-4	few	NA	TGTGCCAGCAGCGCCGGGGGTACAACTAATGAAAAACTGTTTTTT	CASSAGGTTNEKLFF
16	TRBV7-9	TRBJ2-7	NA	NA	TGTGCCAGCAGCTCCTTTGAGGCGGGTAAGGCCTACGAGCAGTACTTC	CASSSFEAGKAYEQYF
19	TRBV20-1	TRBJ2-3	few	TRBD2	TGCAGTGCTGACGTCGGCTGGGACTATCCCACGGGTAGCACAGATACGCAGTATTTT	CSADVGWDYPTGSTDTQYF
13	TRBV20-1	TRBJ1-5	NA	NA	TGCAGTGCTACAGAGAACCCCAATCAGCCCCAGCATTTT	CSATENPNQPQHF
16	TRBV4-1	TRBJ2-2	many	NA	TGCGCCAGCAGCAAGGCGCGGCGGCAGAACACCGGGGAGCTGTTTTTT	CASSKARRQNTGELFF
14	TRBV29-1	TRBJ2-7	NA	NA	TGCAGCGTTGGCCGGGGGCGCGGGTCCTACGAGCAGTACTTC	CSVGRGRGSYEQYF
14	TRBV3-1	TRBJ2-7	many	TRBD2	TGTGCCAGCAGCCAACCAGCGGGGGCCTACGAGCAGTACTTC	CASSQPAGAYEQYF
15	TRBV7-9	TRBJ2-4	NA	NA	TGTGCCAGCAGCTTATCACAGGGCTTTCTACACATTCAGTACTTC	CASSLSQGFLHIQYF
11	TRBV4-2	TRBJ1-2	many	NA	TGTGCCAGCCAAGGAGCTTGGGGCTACACCTTC	CASQGAWGYTF
17	TRBV4-3	TRBJ2-3	NA	NA	TGCGCCAGCAGCCAAGATCCGAGAGGGGGGGCGTTAGATACGCAGTATTTT	CASSQDPRGGALDTQYF
15	TRBV4-3	TRBJ2-7	many	NA	TGCGCCAGCAGCCAAGAATTCACAGTAAACTACGAGCAGTACTTC	CASSQEFTVNYEQYF
15	TRBV25-1	TRBJ1-1	many	NA	TGTGCCAGCAGTGAATTGGGCAGCATGAACACTGAAGCTTTCTTT	CASSELGSMNTEAFF
15	TRBV4-1	TRBJ1-6	few	NA	TGCGCCAGCAGCCAAGTGCCCGGGATGAATTCACCCCTCCACTTT	CASSQVPGMNSPLHF
12	TRBV29-1	TRBJ2-5	many	TRBD1	TGCAGCGTTGCCGGACAGGAGGAGACCCAGTACTTC	CSVAGQEETQYF
13	TRBV12-3/TRBV12-4	TRBJ1-2	few	NA	TGTGCCAGCAGTTTCCCTCAAAACTATGGCTACACCTTC	CASSFPQNYGYTF
16	TRBV4-1	TRBJ2-2	many	NA	TGCGCCAGCAGCCAAGAGTCTGGGGGAGATGCCGGGGAGCTGTTTTTT	CASSQESGGDAGELFF
12	TRBV24-1	TRBJ2-1	NA	NA	TGTGCCACCAGTAACTACCGTGACGAGCAGTTCTTC	CATSNYRDEQFF
15	TRBV5-1	TRBJ1-1	few	NA	TGCGCCAGCAGCTTGAGGATCAGGGAGAACACTGAAGCTTTCTTT	CASSLRIRENTEAFF
12	TRBV20-1	TRBJ1-1	few	NA	TGCAGTGTACCATTTCTGAACACTGAAGCTTTCTTT	CSVPFLNTEAFF
14	TRBV20-1	TRBJ2-5	few	TRBD1	TGCAGTGCTAGGAACAGACAGGGGCAAGAGACCCAGTACTTC	CSARNRQGQETQYF
13	TRBV7-2	TRBJ2-2	NA	TRBD1	TGTGCCAGCAGCTTAGCTGGACAGGGGAAGCTGTTTTTT	CASSLAGQGKLFF